This passage covers 22 T cell receptor beta chains from one sample sequenced in a study of cytomegalovirus exposure and HLA in healthy donors. Amplification used 60 Vbeta primers and 13 Jbeta primers. TCRdb's copy holds only in-frame clones and misses some; the assay was immunoSEQ multiplex PCR. Altogether roughly 200,000 clones are present, about four fifths being singletons, with the ten largest covering about 1.7%. Specimen: PBMCs. The receptors shown here come from a man in his forties or fifties in good health and CMV-seropositive.

The chain is built from TRBV11-2 and TRBJ1-1, with TRBD1 as a possible D gene (5 bases). The CDR3 totals 15 residues. V was shortened by 3 bases and J by 3 bases, with 14 bases between the two germline ends. Per the germline V gene, CDR1 is SGHAT and CDR2 is FQNNGV. The CDR3 region is CASSFDQGWYTEAFF. The CDR3 bases are TGTGCCAGCAGCTTTGACCAGGGCTGGTACACTGAAGCTTTCTTT.

This rearrangement joins TRBV7-2 to TRBJ1-2; tentative D call: TRBD1 (5 bases). Trimming pared 4 bases from V and 5 bases from J, leaving 17 bases between. This CDR3 comprises 15 residues. Germline loops: CDR1 SGHTA, CDR2 FQGNSA. CDR3 DNA sequence: TGTGCCAGCAGCTCCGAGGGGAGGGGATGGTATGGCTACACCTTC. This gives the protein CASSSEGRGWYGYTF.

V gene TRBV27 combines with J gene TRBJ1-6; 7 positions agree with TRBD1. The CDR3 totals 14 residues. Germline V gene sequence: CDR1 MNHEY, CDR2 SMNVEV (reference sequence). The ends lost 0 bases at V and 9 bases at J; junction bases unmatched: 2. CDR3 nucleotides: TGTGCCAGCAGTTTATCGGGACAGCTTTCACCCCTCCACTTT. It specifies CASSLSGQLSPLHF.

This clone has only one observation. V and J are TRBV5-4 and TRBJ2-3, with TRBD2 identical over 8 bases. The CDR3 totals 14 residues. Germline V gene sequence: CDR1 SGHNT, CDR2 YYREEE (reference sequence). V shed 4 bases and J 4 bases; nucleotides not matched to a gene: 5. The DNA of the CDR3 is TGTGCCAGCAGCCTTAGCGGGAATGCAGATACGCAGTATTTT. This sequence encodes CASSLSGNADTQYF.

The genes are TRBV7-9 and TRBJ2-7; D is ambiguous. The ends were cut back, 2 bases at V and 4 bases at J, with 12 bases in the middle. Germline V CDR1 and CDR2: SEHNR, FQNEAQ (reference sequence). This CDR3 comprises 14 residues. For the CDR3, the DNA is TGTGCCAGCAGCTTACCGAAGCGCACATACGAGCAGTACTTC. Its translation is CASSLPKRTYEQYF.

This sequence joins TRBV7-6 and TRBJ2-7, with 10 nucleotides matching TRBD2. Germline V gene lookup returns CDR1 SGHVS and CDR2 FNYEAQ. The CDR3 loop spans 16 amino acids. V shed 5 bases and J 4 bases; nucleotides not matched to a gene: 11. As DNA, the CDR3 is TGTGCCAGCAGCCCCCGGGCTAGCGGGAGACCTTACGAGCAGTACTTC. Residues: CASSPRASGRPYEQYF.

The gene calls are TRBV6-1 and TRBJ2-2; tentative D call: TRBD2 (6 bases). CDR3 length: 17 residues. The V and J ends lost 2 bases and 4 bases respectively, with 17 bases between them. CDR1 is MNHNS, CDR2 SASEGT, per germline. The CDR3 DNA is TGTGCCAGCAGTGAATTGTATGGGGGGAAGGGCACCGGGGAGCTGTTTTTT. Translating gives CASSELYGGKGTGELFF.

Note on this clone: At one end the junction does not follow the germline gene, possibly because of a read error. The chain has TRBV19 and TRBJ2-6; 8 nucleotides align to TRBD1. The CDR3 loop spans 17 amino acids. Germline CDR1 and CDR2: LNHDA and SQIVND (reference sequence). DNA of the CDR3: TGTGCCTCCCAGGGGGCAGCTCGGTTCTCTGGGGCCAACGGCCTGACTTTC. Its protein product is CASQGAARFSGANGLTF.

The chain employs TRBV6-5 and TRBJ2-7; possible D gene TRBD2, 6 bases. The CDR3 runs to 16 residues. The germline V gene has CDR1 MNHEY and CDR2 SVGAGI. V was clipped by 4 bases and J by 2 bases, with 18 bases between them. In DNA, the CDR3 is TGTGCCAGCAGTTTCCTTGGGACTTCCAGAGCCTACGAGCAGTACTTC. The encoded protein is CASSFLGTSRAYEQYF.

The chain has TRBV4-2 and TRBJ2-7, with 7 bases matching TRBD1. Germline CDR1 and CDR2: LGHNA and YNFKEQ. Germline trimming cut 3 bases from V and 2 bases from J; bases unmatched to any gene: 4. The CDR3 consists of 14 residues. Here the CDR3 DNA reads TGTGCCAGCAGCCAGGGGGACAGCCCCTACGAGCAGTACTTC. Amino acids: CASSQGDSPYEQYF.

The chain joins TRBV6-5 to TRBJ1-1; D unresolved. V was cut by 2 bases and J by 4 bases, with 14 bases left in between. CDR1 is MNHEY and CDR2 is SVGAGI in the germline V gene. The CDR3 runs to 15 residues. Written as DNA, the CDR3 is TGTGCCAGCAGTTACGATTGGAGGTCGGGCACTGAAGCTTTCTTT. This codes for CASSYDWRSGTEAFF.

The CDR3 region is CASSDLMSDTQYF. In nucleotides, the CDR3 is TGTGCCAGCAGTGATTTAATGTCAGATACGCAGTATTTT. The rearrangement uses TRBV25-1 and TRBJ2-3; D remains unclear. The germline V and J ends were trimmed by 3 bases and 4 bases, with 8 bases remaining between them. This CDR3 contains 13 residues. Germline V gene lookup returns CDR1 MGHDK and CDR2 SYGVNS.

V usage is TRBV7-8 and J usage is TRBJ1-1; no firm D call. V was shortened by 7 bases and J by 4 bases, with 16 bases between the two germline ends. This CDR3 comprises 14 residues. Germline V lookup: CDR1 SGHVS, CDR2 FQNEAQ. The CDR3: CASTPGDGGTEAFF. The CDR3 DNA reads as TGTGCCAGCACTCCCGGGGATGGCGGCACTGAAGCTTTCTTT.

This rearrangement joins TRBV27 to TRBJ2-1, with 15 bases lining up with TRBD2. Germline trimming cut 6 bases from V and 9 bases from J; bases unmatched to any gene: 9. The CDR3 extends over 16 amino acids. In germline, CDR1 is MNHEY, CDR2 SMNVEV (reference sequence). The CDR3 coding sequence is TGTGCCAGCAGCCCCGGGACTAGCGGGAGGTTAGGTGAGCAGTTCTTC. Translation: CASSPGTSGRLGEQFF.

This chain joins TRBV19 and TRBJ2-7, with TRBD1 identical over 11 bases. Germline V gene data show CDR1 as LNHDA and CDR2 as SQIVND (reference sequence). This CDR3 region has 13 residues. The CDR3 sequence is CASQGDRGYEQYF. The CDR3 nucleotides read TGTGCGTCTCAAGGGGACAGGGGGTACGAGCAGTACTTC.

This clone was recorded only once. The same CDR3 also results from other DNA sequences found in this sample. This chain uses TRBV5-1 with TRBJ2-2; 7 nucleotides align to TRBD1. This CDR3 is 15 amino acids long. Germline CDR1 SGHRS, CDR2 YFSETQ. With 0 bases clipped from V and 2 bases from J, the junction kept 1 base outside the gene matches. CDR3 amino acids: CASSLGQGNTGELFF. The CDR3 coding sequence is TGCGCCAGCAGCTTGGGACAGGGAAACACCGGGGAGCTGTTTTTT.

This clone was observed a single time. J is TRBJ1-5 and V is TRBV2, with D maybe TRBD1 (5 bases). The V and J ends lost 7 bases and 5 bases respectively, with 12 bases between them. The CDR3 length is 13 residues. Per germline, CDR1 SNHLY and CDR2 FYNNEI. CDR3 coding DNA: TGTGCCAGCACCGGGGGTATCCATCAGCCCCAGCATTTT. It specifies CASTGGIHQPQHF.

CDR3 sequence reads: CASSGRERFEAFF. The CDR3 coding sequence is TGTGCCAGCAGTGGCCGGGAAAGGTTTGAAGCTTTCTTT. The rearrangement links TRBV25-1 to TRBJ1-1; D not resolved. The germline V gene has CDR1 MGHDK and CDR2 SYGVNS. The CDR3 has 13 residues. V gave up 4 bases and J gave up 7 bases, with 13 bases separating them.

The genes are TRBV29-1 and TRBJ2-1; 10 bases line up with TRBD1. The junction had 15 bases not matched to a gene; V was cut back by 6 bases and J by 7 bases. Germline CDR1 and CDR2: SQVTM and ANQGSEA. The CDR3 loop spans 16 amino acids. The CDR3 region has the DNA TGCAGCGTCCGACAGGGGGCCAGAGCCGGCCCAAATGAGCAGTTCTTC. This encodes CSVRQGARAGPNEQFF.

Only a few counts were recorded for this clone. V is TRBV19 and J is TRBJ1-2, with TRBD1 as a possible D gene (6 bases). Trimming shortened V by 3 bases and J by 1 base, and 18 bases separated the two germline ends. The CDR3 contains 17 residues. The germline CDR1 and CDR2 sequences are LNHDA and SQIVND (reference sequence). The DNA for the CDR3 is TGTGCCAGTAGTATTTGGGGGCCGAGCGGGATTAACTATGGCTACACCTTC. This codes for CASSIWGPSGINYGYTF. Supplemented by reference TRBV19 and TRBJ1-2, the full variable domain reads DGGITQSPKYLFRKEGQNVTLSCEQNLNHDAMYWYRQDPGQGLRLIYYSQIVNDFQKGDIAEGYSVSREKKESFPLTVTSAQKNPTAFYLCASSIWGPSGINYGYTFGSGTRLTVV.

This chain uses TRBV20-1 with TRBJ2-1; possible D gene TRBD2, 5 bases. There are 9 residues in the CDR3. Looked up from germline, CDR1 is DFQATT and CDR2 is SNEGSKA (reference sequence). The V and J ends lost 6 bases and 13 bases respectively, with 10 bases between them. CDR3 sequence reads: CSAPGGQFF. CDR3 coding DNA: TGCAGTGCCCCCGGAGGTCAGTTCTTC.

The V and J genes are TRBV6-4 and TRBJ2-7; 7 bases are shared with TRBD1. Per the germline V gene, CDR1 is MRHNA and CDR2 is SNTAGT. J was trimmed by 1 base and V by 0 bases; bases with no gene match: 12. The CDR3 is 18 amino acids. The CDR3 sequence is CASSDSSDRGGLSYEQYF. CDR3 DNA sequence: TGTGCCAGCAGTGACTCGAGTGATAGAGGGGGCCTTTCCTACGAGCAGTACTTC.